A single sample is the source of the 28 T cell receptor beta chains below, sequenced in a study of monozygotic twins with inflammatory bowel disease. TCRdb re-called the 5' RACE reads and gives one entry per CDR3 protein, without DNA. The sample's table shows roughly 320,000 distinct CDR3 sequences. Sequenced: blood. The receptors derive from a human donor with ulcerative colitis or Crohn's disease, or a healthy co-twin of an affected twin (not recorded which).

V and J are TRBV30 and TRBJ2-4; TCRdb proposes TRBD1, but this gene call is untestable without DNA. There are 13 residues in the CDR3. Germline CDR1 and CDR2: GTSNPN and SVGIG (reference sequence). CDR3 region: CAWRSGAANIQYF.

The V call is TRBV9, the J call TRBJ2-2; TCRdb names TRBD2, which stays unverified in the absence of DNA. The CDR3 covers 20 residues. The germline gives CDR1 SGDLS, CDR2 YYNGEE. This CDR3 is CASSVASPTASGSSAGELFF.

The gene calls are TRBV5-6 and TRBJ1-5; lacking DNA, the TRBD1 call made by TCRdb goes unchecked. This CDR3 has 14 residues. Germline V CDR1 and CDR2: SGHDT, YYEEEE. The CDR3 sequence is CASSPGGRGQPQHF.

This sequence joins TRBV5-6 and TRBJ2-2. CDR3 length equals 16 residues. In germline, CDR1 is SGHDT, CDR2 YYEEEE. The CDR3 reads CASSLGATANTGELFF.

The CDR3 reads CASSLRASGQETQYF. The J gene is TRBJ2-5, the V gene TRBV5-1; absent DNA, TCRdb's TRBD2 call cannot be checked. Germline V gives CDR1 SGHRS, CDR2 YFSETQ. This CDR3 has 15 residues.

This chain connects TRBV20-1 to TRBJ2-7; TCRdb lists TRBD2, though no DNA is available to test this call. The CDR3 loop spans 15 amino acids. Germline lookup yields CDR1 DFQATT and CDR2 SNEGSKA (reference sequence). Here the CDR3 reads CSARDEASGTYEQYF.

The chain employs TRBV2 and TRBJ2-3; TCRdb returns TRBD2, unconfirmable since there is no DNA. The CDR3 is 16 amino acids. The germline V gene encodes CDR1 SNHLY and CDR2 FYNNEI. CDR3 residues: CASRPEGGMFTDTQYF.

The chain joins TRBV15 to TRBJ2-1; TCRdb designates TRBD2, a call that cannot be tested without DNA. CDR1 and CDR2 from the germline V gene are LNHNV and YYDKDF (reference sequence). This CDR3 spans 17 amino acids. CDR3 protein: CATSSLASGRSYNEQFF.

The chain joins TRBV28 to TRBJ1-5; TCRdb calls TRBD1, which cannot be checked without DNA. The CDR3 sequence is 15 residues long. Germline V gene lookup returns CDR1 MDHEN and CDR2 SYDVKM. CDR3: CASSLFSPRRQPQHF.

V gene TRBV24-1 combines with J gene TRBJ2-2; there is no DNA to check the TCRdb D call of TRBD1. CDR3 size: 16 residues. Germline-derived CDR1 and CDR2 are KGHDR and SFDVKD. The CDR3 region is CATSEGTVAGTGELFF.

V and J are TRBV4-3 and TRBJ2-1; TCRdb's D call of TRBD1 is untestable without DNA. Germline V gene sequence: CDR1 LGHNA, CDR2 YSLEER. The length of the CDR3 is 17 residues. The CDR3 spells CASSQEGSGGRRNEQFF.

CDR3: CATSDPLGGNEQYF. The genes are TRBV24-1 and TRBJ2-7; TCRdb reports TRBD1, a call that lacks DNA to check it against. Per the germline V gene, CDR1 is KGHDR and CDR2 is SFDVKD. This CDR3 spans 14 amino acids.

The rearrangement uses TRBV5-1 and TRBJ2-1; TCRdb designates TRBD2, a call that cannot be tested without DNA. The CDR3 extends over 16 amino acids. The germline CDR1 and CDR2 sequences are SGHRS and YFSETQ. The CDR3 region is CASSPGWLAGGQIQFF.

V usage is TRBV7-9 and J usage is TRBJ1-3; the D gene TCRdb calls, TRBD1, cannot be checked with no DNA. Looked up from germline, CDR1 is SEHNR and CDR2 is FQNEAQ (reference sequence). CDR3 size: 15 residues. CDR3 residues: CASSLWGQVGNTIYF.

This sequence joins TRBV6-1 and TRBJ1-1; TCRdb's assignment of TRBD1 cannot be checked, as there is no DNA. Germline V gene data show CDR1 as MNHNS and CDR2 as SASEGT. This CDR3 region has 14 residues. The CDR3 spells CASRGEGEGMGAFF.

CDR3 sequence: CASSQDFGRANSPLHF. The V gene is TRBV3-1, the J gene TRBJ1-6. This CDR3 has 16 amino acids. Germline values: CDR1 LGHDT, CDR2 YNNKEL (reference sequence). The whole variable domain, filled in from reference TRBV3-1 and TRBJ1-6, reads DTAVSQTPKYLVTQMGNDKSIKCEQNLGHDTMYWYKQDSKKFLKIMFSYNNKELIINETVPNRFSPKSPDKAHLNLHINSLELGDSAVYFCASSQDFGRANSPLHFGNGTRLTVT.

The chain uses TRBV20-1 and TRBJ1-6; the TCRdb D gene call, TRBD1, has no DNA to confirm it. Germline values: CDR1 DFQATT, CDR2 SNEGSKA (reference sequence). This CDR3 region has 12 residues. The CDR3 loop reads CSKYRGQSPLHF.

The rearrangement joins TRBV7-2 to TRBJ2-5; as DNA is missing, the TRBD1 call by TCRdb cannot be tested. This CDR3 has 13 amino acids. Per the germline V gene, CDR1 is SGHTA and CDR2 is FQGNSA. CDR3 loop: CASSLESPPTQYF.

This chain connects TRBV20-1 to TRBJ2-1; TCRdb returns TRBD2, unconfirmable since there is no DNA. The germline gives CDR1 DFQATT, CDR2 SNEGSKA (reference sequence). CDR3 length equals 14 residues. CDR3 region: CSARGGAGAYEQFF.

This rearrangement joins TRBV18 to TRBJ1-5. This CDR3 is 15 amino acids long. The germline gives CDR1 KGHSH, CDR2 LQKENI. The CDR3 sequence: CASSPRNLGNQPQHF.

The chain recombines TRBV27 with TRBJ1-6; the D gene TCRdb calls, TRBD1, cannot be checked with no DNA. The V gene's germline CDR1 is MNHEY and CDR2 SMNVEV (reference sequence). The CDR3 totals 15 residues. The CDR3 sequence is CASSPVGGVLRPLHF.

This sequence joins TRBV12-3 or TRBV12-4 and TRBJ1-1; without DNA, the TCRdb call of TRBD1 cannot be checked. The CDR3 sequence is 13 residues long. CDR3 amino acids: CASRNREGTEAFF.

The chain combines TRBV7-3 with TRBJ2-3. CDR1 and CDR2 from the germline V gene are SGHTA and FQGTGA. The CDR3 is 14 amino acids. CDR3 residues: CASSLGEQADTQYF.

The chain links TRBV30 to TRBJ1-1. The CDR3 consists of 15 residues. The germline V gene encodes CDR1 GTSNPN and CDR2 SVGIG (reference sequence). The CDR3: CAWSYNTGMNTEAFF.

V usage is TRBV28 and J usage is TRBJ2-5; the TRBD2 assignment by TCRdb is unverifiable without DNA. CDR1 is MDHEN, CDR2 SYDVKM, per germline. This CDR3 contains 11 residues. The chain's CDR3 is CASGGVETQYF.

The gene calls are TRBV7-9 and TRBJ1-5; TCRdb picks TRBD1, but there is no DNA to check that call. The V gene's germline CDR1 is SEHNR and CDR2 FQNEAQ (reference sequence). This CDR3 is 13 amino acids long. The CDR3 sequence: CASSLNRGQPQHF. Full variable domain (outside the CDR3, taken from reference TRBV7-9 and TRBJ1-5): DTGVSQNPRHKITKRGQNVTFRCDPISEHNRLYWYRQTLGQGPEFLTYFQNEAQLEKSRLLSDRFSAERPKGSFSTLEIQRTEQGDSAMYLCASSLNRGQPQHFGDGTRLSIL.

The rearrangement uses TRBV7-2 and TRBJ1-2; as DNA is missing, the TRBD1 call by TCRdb cannot be tested. This CDR3 is built from 14 residues. The germline gives CDR1 SGHTA, CDR2 FQGNSA. The CDR3: CASSPYWAGYGYTF.

The J gene is TRBJ2-6, the V gene TRBV6-1. This CDR3 is 16 amino acids long. The germline gives CDR1 MNHNS, CDR2 SASEGT. The chain's CDR3 is CASSLYSASGANVLTF.